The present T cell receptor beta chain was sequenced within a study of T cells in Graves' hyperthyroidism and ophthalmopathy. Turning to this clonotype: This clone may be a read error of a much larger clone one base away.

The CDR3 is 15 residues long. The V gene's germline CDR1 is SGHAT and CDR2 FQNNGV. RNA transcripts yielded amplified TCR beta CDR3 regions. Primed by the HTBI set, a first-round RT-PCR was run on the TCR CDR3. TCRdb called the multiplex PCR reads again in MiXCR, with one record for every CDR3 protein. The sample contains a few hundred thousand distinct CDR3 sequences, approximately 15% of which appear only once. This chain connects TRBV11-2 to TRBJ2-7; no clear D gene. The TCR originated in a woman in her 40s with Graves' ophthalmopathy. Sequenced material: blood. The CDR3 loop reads CAGSLAPRIGYEQYF. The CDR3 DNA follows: TGTGCCGGCAGCTTAGCACCGCGGATCGGATACGAGCAGTACTTC. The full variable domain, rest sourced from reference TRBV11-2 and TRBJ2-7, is EAGVAQSPRYKIIEKRQSVAFWCNPISGHATLYWYQQILGQGPKLLIQFQNNGVVDDSQLPKDRFSAERLKGVDSTLKIQPAKLEDSAVYLCAGSLAPRIGYEQYFGPGTRLTVT.